Each of the 27 T cell receptor beta chains below was sequenced from the same sample in a study of graft-versus-host responses after intestinal transplantation. The table came from immunoSEQ multiplex PCR; TCRdb's copy has only in-frame clones and leaves some out. The sample consists of about 89,000 clones, approximately 92% of them appearing once. Their target antigens are unknown. The sample here was unstimulated CD4+ T cells sorted from spleen or lymph node cells, taken before intestinal transplant. Source of these receptors: a human donor who received an intestinal transplant.

The chain links TRBV6-1 to TRBJ1-2; a possible D gene is TRBD1 (6 bases). Looked up from germline, CDR1 is MNHNS and CDR2 is SASEGT. The CDR3 covers 15 residues. V dropped 4 bases and J dropped 2 bases, with 14 bases sitting between them. CDR3 bases: TGTGCCAGCAGTGGAGCCGCAGGGGCAAACTATGGCTACACCTTC. It is translated as CASSGAAGANYGYTF.

The chain recombines TRBV11-2 with TRBJ2-1, with 8 bases matching TRBD2. Per germline, CDR1 SGHAT and CDR2 FQNNGV. With 4 bases clipped from V and 6 bases from J, the junction kept 11 bases outside the gene matches. The CDR3 extends over 16 amino acids. The CDR3 protein is CASSSQLADFFNEQFF. CDR3 nucleotide sequence: TGTGCCAGCAGCTCCCAACTAGCGGACTTCTTCAATGAGCAGTTCTTC.

This sequence joins TRBV6-1 and TRBJ1-2, with D perhaps matching TRBD1 (6 bases). Germline assignment: CDR1 MNHNS and CDR2 SASEGT. The CDR3 is made up of 15 amino acids. V was pared by 5 bases and J by 4 bases, with 17 bases between. The CDR3 DNA follows: TGTGCCAGCAGTCCCCAGGGGAGGGGGACCTATGGCTACACCTTC. Protein product: CASSPQGRGTYGYTF.

V usage is TRBV7-3 and J usage is TRBJ2-3; D gene unclear. V was cut by 0 bases and J by 5 bases, with 12 bases left in between. This CDR3 has 15 residues. CDR1 is SGHTA, CDR2 FQGTGA, per germline. The CDR3 region has the DNA TGTGCCAGCAGCTTAACGAGTAGGGTGGGAGATACGCAGTATTTT. This encodes CASSLTSRVGDTQYF.

The V gene is TRBV6-1, the J gene TRBJ1-5; weak D call: TRBD1 (5 bases). The CDR3 spans 15 residues. Trimming took 4 bases from V and 7 from J, leaving 17 bases between them. CDR1 is MNHNS, CDR2 SASEGT, per germline. The CDR3, as DNA: TGTGCCAGCAGTGGGAAAGGGGATGGAAGACAGCCCCAGCATTTT. As protein: CASSGKGDGRQPQHF.

The chain has TRBV5-1 and TRBJ2-1; TRBD1 aligns across 9 bases. The CDR3 loop spans 18 amino acids. The V and J ends lost 4 bases and 0 bases, in that order; junction bases with no gene match: 11. The germline V gene has CDR1 SGHRS and CDR2 YFSETQ. The CDR3 is CASSPGQGAMSSYNEQFF. The CDR3 DNA reads as TGCGCCAGCAGCCCGGGACAGGGAGCGATGAGCTCCTACAATGAGCAGTTCTTC.

The chain has TRBV6-5 and TRBJ2-5; D unresolved. Germline V gene lookup returns CDR1 MNHEY and CDR2 SVGAGI. With 2 bases removed from V and 8 bases from J, the gap between germline ends came to 18 bases. The length of the CDR3 is 15 residues. The CDR3 nucleotides read TGTGCCAGCAGTTACGGCAGGCTTGAAAGCGAAACCCAGTACTTC. The encoded protein is CASSYGRLESETQYF.

V and J are TRBV5-1 and TRBJ1-4; 8 positions match TRBD1. Germline V CDR1 and CDR2: SGHRS, YFSETQ. The CDR3 extends over 15 amino acids. The V and J ends lost 4 bases and 8 bases, in that order; junction bases with no gene match: 10. The CDR3 loop reads CASSELGTGPEKLFF. The CDR3 DNA follows: TGCGCCAGCAGCGAGCTCGGGACAGGACCCGAAAAACTGTTTTTT. Variable domain in full (rest from reference TRBV5-1 and TRBJ1-4): KAGVTQTPRYLIKTRGQQVTLSCSPISGHRSVSWYQQTPGQGLQFLFEYFSETQRNKGNFPGRFSGRQFSNSRSEMNVSTLELGDSALYLCASSELGTGPEKLFFGSGTQLSVL.

V usage is TRBV9 and J usage is TRBJ2-2; D is possibly TRBD2 (6 bases). The CDR3 extends over 18 amino acids. Germline V gives CDR1 SGDLS, CDR2 YYNGEE. Trimming shortened V by 0 bases and J by 2 bases, and 17 bases separated the two germline ends. CDR3 coding DNA: TGTGCCAGCAGCGTAGCTCCACTAGCACACTTTAACACCGGGGAGCTGTTTTTT. Translation: CASSVAPLAHFNTGELFF.

This chain links TRBV5-1 with TRBJ2-5; D possibly corresponds to TRBD1 (5 bases). V was pared by 6 bases and J by 5 bases, with 14 bases between. The germline CDR1 and CDR2 sequences are SGHRS and YFSETQ. CDR3 length equals 13 residues. The CDR3 here is CASTGQGRETQYF. In DNA form, the CDR3 reads TGCGCCAGCACCGGGCAGGGAAGGGAGACCCAGTACTTC.

V gene TRBV18 combines with J gene TRBJ1-2, with 9 bases aligning to TRBD1. Germline-derived CDR1 and CDR2 are KGHSH and LQKENI. The junction had 5 bases not matched to a gene; V was cut back by 3 bases and J by 3 bases. There are 15 residues in the CDR3. The CDR3 DNA sequence: TGTGCCAGCTCACCCCCCAGGACAGGGGACTATGGCTACACCTTC. Amino acids: CASSPPRTGDYGYTF.

The chain combines TRBV11-2 with TRBJ1-2; 7 bases line up with TRBD1. Germline V gene sequence: CDR1 SGHAT, CDR2 FQNNGV. The CDR3 spans 16 residues. After removal of 2 bases from V and 6 bases from J, the junction contained 12 bases not matched to a gene. The CDR3 region has the DNA TGTGCCAGCAGCTTACTCGACAGGGTTAGGCAGAATGGCTACACCTTC. Its protein product is CASSLLDRVRQNGYTF.

V and J are TRBV9 and TRBJ2-7; 8 bases fit TRBD1. CDR1 is SGDLS, CDR2 YYNGEE, per germline. The J segment lost 4 bases and the V segment lost 0 bases, leaving 6 bases of the junction unmatched. This CDR3 contains 15 residues. CDR3 protein: CASSVGQGAYYEQYF. CDR3 nucleotides: TGTGCCAGCAGCGTAGGGCAGGGGGCGTATTACGAGCAGTACTTC.

This clone was detected only once. This sequence joins TRBV11-3 and TRBJ2-1, with TRBD1 matching over 7 bases. Germline V gene data show CDR1 as SGHNT and CDR2 as YENEEA. This CDR3 region has 13 residues. Trimming at V came to 5 bases and at J to 9 bases, leaving 7 bases not matched to a gene. The CDR3 spells CASSQLQGSEQFF. CDR3 coding DNA: TGTGCCAGCAGCCAGCTACAGGGGAGTGAGCAGTTCTTC.

The chain carries TRBV27 and TRBJ1-5; D remains unclear. Trimming removed 3 bases at V and 0 bases at J, with 9 bases between. The CDR3 is made up of 15 amino acids. The V gene's germline CDR1 is MNHEY and CDR2 SMNVEV (reference sequence). CDR3 sequence reads: CASSFSGNSNQPQHF. The CDR3 coding sequence is TGTGCCAGCAGTTTTTCGGGGAATAGCAATCAGCCCCAGCATTTT.

This clone was observed a single time. The V call is TRBV10-3, the J call TRBJ1-4; D is uncertain. The germline gives CDR1 ENHRY, CDR2 SYGVKD. V was pared by 4 bases and J by 4 bases, with 7 bases between. This CDR3 is 13 amino acids long. This chain's CDR3 is CAISARDNEKLFF. The CDR3 DNA is TGTGCCATCAGTGCAAGGGATAATGAAAAACTGTTTTTT.

The gene calls are TRBV4-1 and TRBJ2-5; no reliable D call. The CDR3 is 16 amino acids. Per germline, CDR1 MGHRA and CDR2 YSYEKL. With 1 base removed from V and 5 bases from J, the gap between germline ends came to 17 bases. CDR3 protein: CASSQGPAALRETQYF. CDR3 bases: TGCGCCAGCAGCCAAGGTCCGGCGGCCCTGAGGGAGACCCAGTACTTC.

CDR3 loop: CAWSASFQETQYF. CDR3 bases: TGTGCCTGGAGTGCCTCTTTCCAAGAGACCCAGTACTTC. V and J are TRBV30 and TRBJ2-5; D is undetermined. Deletions cut 1 base from V and 1 base from J, with 7 bases between. The length of the CDR3 is 13 residues. Germline assignment: CDR1 GTSNPN and CDR2 SVGIG (reference sequence).

The chain joins TRBV7-9 to TRBJ1-5; tentatively, D is TRBD1 (6 bases). Trimming removed 1 base from V and 2 bases from J, with 15 bases in between. The CDR3 is made up of 17 amino acids. Germline values: CDR1 SEHNR, CDR2 FQNEAQ (reference sequence). The CDR3 region has the DNA TGTGCCAGCAGCTTAGTCGGGGGCAGAACTGGCAATCAGCCCCAGCATTTT. Its protein product is CASSLVGGRTGNQPQHF.

This chain links TRBV9 with TRBJ2-7; 8 positions match TRBD2. The V gene end was trimmed by 4 bases and the J gene end by 0 bases; junction bases not matched to a gene: 6. Germline V gene data show CDR1 as SGDLS and CDR2 as YYNGEE. The CDR3 is made up of 15 amino acids. The CDR3 sequence: CASSSTGTSSYEQYF. CDR3 bases: TGTGCCAGCAGCTCTACCGGGACTAGCTCCTACGAGCAGTACTTC.

This clone was recorded a few times. The V gene is TRBV6-5, the J gene TRBJ2-7; 8 bases align to TRBD2. This CDR3 spans 15 amino acids. Trimming took 2 bases from V and 2 from J; bases not matched to a gene: 5. Germline CDR1 is MNHEY and CDR2 is SVGAGI. The chain's CDR3 is CASSYTGGRPYEQYF. As DNA, the CDR3 is TGTGCCAGCAGTTACACGGGCGGGAGGCCCTACGAGCAGTACTTC.

Concerning this clone: Relative to the germline gene, one junction end is altered; a read error may explain this. In the same sample, other DNA sequences code for this CDR3. This sequence joins TRBV29-1 and TRBJ1-2; possible D gene TRBD1, 5 bases. The V gene's germline CDR1 is SQVTM and CDR2 ANQGSEA. The CDR3 consists of 11 residues. CDR3 sequence: CSVRKGHGYTF. For the CDR3, the DNA is TGTAGCGTTAGAAAGGGACATGGCTACACCTTC.

This chain joins TRBV6-5 and TRBJ1-5; 9 bases line up with TRBD1. This CDR3 has 16 residues. From germline, CDR1 is MNHEY and CDR2 SVGAGI. The ends lost 1 base at V and 3 bases at J; junction bases unmatched: 4. CDR3 region: CASSYWTGENNQPQHF. The CDR3 DNA sequence: TGTGCCAGCAGTTACTGGACAGGGGAAAACAATCAGCCCCAGCATTTT.

This clone was observed a handful of times. V gene TRBV10-3 combines with J gene TRBJ2-7, with 8 bases lining up with TRBD1. Looked up from germline, CDR1 is ENHRY and CDR2 is SYGVKD. The CDR3 contains 13 residues. After removal of 11 bases from V and 2 bases from J, the junction contained 8 bases not matched to a gene. The chain's CDR3 is CASRTGSTYEQYF. The DNA of the CDR3 is TGTGCCTCCAGGACAGGGTCGACCTACGAGCAGTACTTC.

The J gene is TRBJ1-1, the V gene TRBV10-3; D gene unclear. Germline V gene sequence: CDR1 ENHRY, CDR2 SYGVKD. The CDR3 sequence is 13 residues long. Trimming left V 6 bases short and J 0 bases short, with 8 bases between. CDR3 nucleotide sequence: TGTGCCATCAGGATTACTATGAACACTGAAGCTTTCTTT. Its protein product is CAIRITMNTEAFF.

The rearrangement uses TRBV18 and TRBJ2-1; possibly TRBD2 for D (5 bases). CDR1 and CDR2 from the germline V gene are KGHSH and LQKENI. V lost 0 bases and J lost 6, with 9 bases in between. The CDR3 is made up of 14 amino acids. This CDR3 reads CASSPPPAVNEQFF. The CDR3 DNA is TGTGCCAGCTCACCACCTCCAGCGGTCAATGAGCAGTTCTTC.

This clone was recorded only once. The DNA of the CDR3 is TGTGCCAGCAGCTTAGAAGCCGGGAGGGTTGATACGCAGTATTTT. Its protein product is CASSLEAGRVDTQYF. The chain has TRBV7-7 and TRBJ2-3, with TRBD2 matching over 8 bases. This CDR3 region has 15 residues. The germline V gene encodes CDR1 SSHAT and CDR2 FNYEAQ (reference sequence). Trimming took 1 base from V and 6 from J; bases not matched to a gene: 6.